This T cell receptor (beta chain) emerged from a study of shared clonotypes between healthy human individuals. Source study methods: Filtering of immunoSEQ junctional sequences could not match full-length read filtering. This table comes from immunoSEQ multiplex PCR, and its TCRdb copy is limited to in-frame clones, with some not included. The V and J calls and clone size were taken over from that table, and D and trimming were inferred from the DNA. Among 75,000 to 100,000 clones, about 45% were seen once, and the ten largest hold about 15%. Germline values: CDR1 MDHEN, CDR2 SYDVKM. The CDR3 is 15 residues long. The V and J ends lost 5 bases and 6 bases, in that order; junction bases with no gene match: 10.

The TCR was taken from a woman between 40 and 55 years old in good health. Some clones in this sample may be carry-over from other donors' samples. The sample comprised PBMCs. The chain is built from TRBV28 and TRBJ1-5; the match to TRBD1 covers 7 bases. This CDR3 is CASSPRRQGGQPQHF. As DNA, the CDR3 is TGTGCCAGCAGTCCCCGACGACAGGGCGGTCAGCCCCAGCATTTT.